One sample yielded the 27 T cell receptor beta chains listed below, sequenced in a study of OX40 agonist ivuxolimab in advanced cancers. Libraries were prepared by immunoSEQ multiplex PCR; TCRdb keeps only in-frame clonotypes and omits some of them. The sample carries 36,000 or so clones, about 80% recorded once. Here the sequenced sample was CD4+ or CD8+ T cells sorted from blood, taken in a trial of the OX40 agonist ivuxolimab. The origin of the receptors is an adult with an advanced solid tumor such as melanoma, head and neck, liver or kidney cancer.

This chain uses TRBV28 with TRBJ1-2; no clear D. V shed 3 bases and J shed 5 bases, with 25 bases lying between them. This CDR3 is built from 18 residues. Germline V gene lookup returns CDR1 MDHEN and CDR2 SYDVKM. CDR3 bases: TGTGCCAGCAGTTTGAGTTTAATGGGCCACTCCAACTATTATGGCTACACCTTC. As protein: CASSLSLMGHSNYYGYTF.

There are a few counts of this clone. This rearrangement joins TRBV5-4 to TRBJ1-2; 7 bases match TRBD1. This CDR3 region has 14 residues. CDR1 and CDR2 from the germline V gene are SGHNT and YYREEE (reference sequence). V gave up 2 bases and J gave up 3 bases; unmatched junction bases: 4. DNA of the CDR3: TGTGCCAGCAGCTTCGGAGGGGGCTACTATGGCTACACCTTC. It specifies CASSFGGGYYGYTF.

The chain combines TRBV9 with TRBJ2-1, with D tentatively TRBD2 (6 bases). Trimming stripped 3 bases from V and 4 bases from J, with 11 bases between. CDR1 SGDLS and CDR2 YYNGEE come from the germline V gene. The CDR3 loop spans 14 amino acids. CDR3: CASSGGLQYNEQFF. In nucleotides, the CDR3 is TGTGCCAGCAGCGGGGGACTTCAATACAATGAGCAGTTCTTC.

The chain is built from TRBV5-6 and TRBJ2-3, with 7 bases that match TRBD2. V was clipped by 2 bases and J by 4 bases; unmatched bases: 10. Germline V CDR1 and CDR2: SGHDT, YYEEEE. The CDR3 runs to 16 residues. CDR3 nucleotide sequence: TGTGCCAGCAGCTTCCGAGCGGGAATTGAGGCAGATACGCAGTATTTT. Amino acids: CASSFRAGIEADTQYF.

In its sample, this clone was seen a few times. The CDR3 reads CASSLYINEQFF. In DNA, the CDR3 is TGTGCCAGCAGTTTATACATCAATGAGCAGTTCTTC. This sequence joins TRBV28 and TRBJ2-1; no definite D call. Looked up from germline, CDR1 is MDHEN and CDR2 is SYDVKM. Trimming shortened V by 1 base and J by 6 bases, and 4 bases separated the two germline ends. CDR3 size: 12 residues.

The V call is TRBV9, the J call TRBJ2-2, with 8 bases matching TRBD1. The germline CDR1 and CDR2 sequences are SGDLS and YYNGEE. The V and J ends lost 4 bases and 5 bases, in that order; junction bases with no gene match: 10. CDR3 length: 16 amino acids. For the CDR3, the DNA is TGTGCCAGCAGCCCCGAGAGGACAGGGTGGACCGGGGAGCTGTTTTTT. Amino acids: CASSPERTGWTGELFF.

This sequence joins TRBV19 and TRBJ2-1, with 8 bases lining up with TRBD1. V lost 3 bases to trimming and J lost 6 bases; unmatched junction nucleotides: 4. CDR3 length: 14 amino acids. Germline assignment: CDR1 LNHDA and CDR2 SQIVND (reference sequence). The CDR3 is CASSMAGGPNEQFF. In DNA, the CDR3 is TGTGCCAGTAGTATGGCAGGGGGCCCCAATGAGCAGTTCTTC.

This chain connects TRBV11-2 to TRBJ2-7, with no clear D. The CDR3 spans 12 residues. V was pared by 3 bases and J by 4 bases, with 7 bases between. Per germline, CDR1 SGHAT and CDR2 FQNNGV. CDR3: CASSFSSYEQYF. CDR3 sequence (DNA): TGTGCCAGCAGCTTTTCCTCTTACGAGCAGTACTTC. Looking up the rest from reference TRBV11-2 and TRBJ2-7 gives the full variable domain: EAGVAQSPRYKIIEKRQSVAFWCNPISGHATLYWYQQILGQGPKLLIQFQNNGVVDDSQLPKDRFSAERLKGVDSTLKIQPAKLEDSAVYLCASSFSSYEQYFGPGTRLTVT.

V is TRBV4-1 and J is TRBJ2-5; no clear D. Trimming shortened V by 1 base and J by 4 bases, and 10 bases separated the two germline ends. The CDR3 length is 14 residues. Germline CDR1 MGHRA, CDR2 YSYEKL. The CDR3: CASSQAVGLETQYF. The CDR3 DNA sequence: TGCGCCAGCAGCCAAGCTGTGGGGTTAGAGACCCAGTACTTC.

CDR3 amino acids: CASSLVQGVYNEQFF. CDR3 sequence (DNA): TGTGCCAGCAGTTTAGTCCAGGGGGTCTACAATGAGCAGTTCTTC. V usage is TRBV27 and J usage is TRBJ2-1, with 7 nucleotides matching TRBD1. The germline V gene has CDR1 MNHEY and CDR2 SMNVEV (reference sequence). The V and J ends lost 2 bases and 3 bases, in that order; junction bases with no gene match: 4. The length of the CDR3 is 15 residues.

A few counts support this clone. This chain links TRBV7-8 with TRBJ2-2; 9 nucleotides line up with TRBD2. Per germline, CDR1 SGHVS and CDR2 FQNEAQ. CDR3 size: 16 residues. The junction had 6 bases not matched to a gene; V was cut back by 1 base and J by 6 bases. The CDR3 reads CASSLVGREGPGELFF. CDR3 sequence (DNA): TGTGCCAGCAGCTTAGTAGGGCGGGAGGGCCCCGGGGAGCTGTTTTTT.

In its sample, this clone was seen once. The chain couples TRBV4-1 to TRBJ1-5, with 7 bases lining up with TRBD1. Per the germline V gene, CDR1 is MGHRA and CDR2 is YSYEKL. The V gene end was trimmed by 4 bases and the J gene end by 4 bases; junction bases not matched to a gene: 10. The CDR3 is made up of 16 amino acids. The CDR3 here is CASSLTPGGGNQPQHF. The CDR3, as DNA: TGCGCCAGCAGCCTTACTCCAGGGGGAGGAAATCAGCCCCAGCATTTT.

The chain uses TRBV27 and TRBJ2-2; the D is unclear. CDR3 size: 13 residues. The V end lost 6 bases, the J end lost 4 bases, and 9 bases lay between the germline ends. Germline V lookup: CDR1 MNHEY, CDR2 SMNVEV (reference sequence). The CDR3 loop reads CASRHWVTGELFF. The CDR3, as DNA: TGTGCCAGCAGGCATTGGGTCACCGGGGAGCTGTTTTTT.

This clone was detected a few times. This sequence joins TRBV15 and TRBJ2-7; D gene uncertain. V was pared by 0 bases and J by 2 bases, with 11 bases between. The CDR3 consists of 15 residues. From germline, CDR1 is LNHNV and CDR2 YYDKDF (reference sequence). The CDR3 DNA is TGTGCCACCAGCAGAGATATTGACGGAACCTACGAGCAGTACTTC. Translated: CATSRDIDGTYEQYF. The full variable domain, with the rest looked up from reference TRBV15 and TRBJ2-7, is DAMVIQNPRYQVTQFGKPVTLSCSQTLNHNVMYWYQQKSSQAPKLLFHYYDKDFNNEADTPDNFQSRRPNTSFCFLDIRSPGLGDTAMYLCATSRDIDGTYEQYFGPGTRLTVT.

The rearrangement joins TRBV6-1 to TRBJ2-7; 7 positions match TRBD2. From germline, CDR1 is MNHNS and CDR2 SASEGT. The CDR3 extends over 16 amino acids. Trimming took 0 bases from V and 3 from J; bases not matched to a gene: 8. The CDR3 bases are TGTGCCAGCAGTGAAGCGGTCGGGGAGGGATTCTACGAGCAGTACTTC. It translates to CASSEAVGEGFYEQYF.

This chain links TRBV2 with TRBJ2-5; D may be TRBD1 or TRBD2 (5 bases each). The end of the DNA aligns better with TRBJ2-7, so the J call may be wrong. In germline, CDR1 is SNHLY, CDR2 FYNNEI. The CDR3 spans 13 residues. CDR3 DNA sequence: TGTGCCAGCTCCGGGACCGACTCCTACGAGCAGTACTTC. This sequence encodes CASSGTDSYEQYF.

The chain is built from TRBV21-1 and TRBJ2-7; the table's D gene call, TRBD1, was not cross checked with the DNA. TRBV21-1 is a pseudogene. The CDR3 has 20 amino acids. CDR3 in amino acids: CASSKFARLPGTGSSYEQYF. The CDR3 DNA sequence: TGTGCCAGCAGCAAATTTGCTCGCTTACCCGGGACAGGGTCGTCCTACGAGCAGTACTTC.

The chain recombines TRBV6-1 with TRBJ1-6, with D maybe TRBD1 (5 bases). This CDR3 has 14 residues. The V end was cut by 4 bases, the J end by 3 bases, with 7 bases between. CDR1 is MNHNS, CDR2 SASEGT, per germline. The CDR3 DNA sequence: TGTGCCAGCAGTGGACAGTTCTATAATTCACCCCTCCACTTT. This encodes CASSGQFYNSPLHF.

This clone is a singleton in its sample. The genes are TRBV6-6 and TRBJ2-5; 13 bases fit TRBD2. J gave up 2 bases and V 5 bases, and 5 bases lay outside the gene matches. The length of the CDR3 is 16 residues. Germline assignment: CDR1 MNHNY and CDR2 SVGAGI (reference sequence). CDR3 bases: TGTGCCAGCAGTCTGGGACTAGCGGGAACTCAAGAGACCCAGTACTTC. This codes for CASSLGLAGTQETQYF.

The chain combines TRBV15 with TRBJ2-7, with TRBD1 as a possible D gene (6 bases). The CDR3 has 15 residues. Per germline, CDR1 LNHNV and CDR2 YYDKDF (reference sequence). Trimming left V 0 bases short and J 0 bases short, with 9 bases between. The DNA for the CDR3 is TGTGCCACCAGCAGAGATATGGGGGCCTCCTACGAGCAGTACTTC. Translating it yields CATSRDMGASYEQYF.

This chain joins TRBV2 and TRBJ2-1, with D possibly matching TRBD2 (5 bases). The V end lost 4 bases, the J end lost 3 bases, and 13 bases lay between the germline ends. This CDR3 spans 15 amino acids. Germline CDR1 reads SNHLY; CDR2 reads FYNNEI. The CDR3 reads CASSVGNSDYNEQFF. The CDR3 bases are TGTGCCAGCAGTGTGGGCAATAGCGACTACAATGAGCAGTTCTTC.

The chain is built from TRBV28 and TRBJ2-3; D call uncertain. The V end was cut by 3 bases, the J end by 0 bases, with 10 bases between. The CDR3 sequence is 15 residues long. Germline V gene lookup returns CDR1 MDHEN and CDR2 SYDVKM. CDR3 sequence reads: CASSLALSSTDTQYF. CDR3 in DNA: TGTGCCAGCAGTTTGGCACTTTCTAGCACAGATACGCAGTATTTT.

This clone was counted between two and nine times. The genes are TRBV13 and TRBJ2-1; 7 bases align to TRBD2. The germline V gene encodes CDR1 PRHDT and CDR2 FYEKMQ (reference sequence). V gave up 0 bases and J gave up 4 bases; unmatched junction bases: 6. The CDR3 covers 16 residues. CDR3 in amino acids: CASSLGRAGLYNEQFF. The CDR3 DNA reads TGTGCCAGCAGCTTAGGTCGAGCGGGGCTTTACAATGAGCAGTTCTTC.

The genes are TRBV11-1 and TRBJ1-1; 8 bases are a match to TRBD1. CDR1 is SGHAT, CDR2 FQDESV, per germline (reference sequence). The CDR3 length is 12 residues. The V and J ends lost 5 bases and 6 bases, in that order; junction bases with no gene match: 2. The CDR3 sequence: CASSAGGPEAFF. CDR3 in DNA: TGTGCCAGCAGCGCAGGGGGCCCTGAAGCTTTCTTT.

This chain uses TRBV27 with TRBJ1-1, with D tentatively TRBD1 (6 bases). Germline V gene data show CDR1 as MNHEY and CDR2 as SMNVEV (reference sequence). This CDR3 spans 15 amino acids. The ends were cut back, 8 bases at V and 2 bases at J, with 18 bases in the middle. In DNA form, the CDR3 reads TGTGCCAGCGCCGCCGGCGGGGGCTATAACACTGAAGCTTTCTTT. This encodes CASAAGGGYNTEAFF.

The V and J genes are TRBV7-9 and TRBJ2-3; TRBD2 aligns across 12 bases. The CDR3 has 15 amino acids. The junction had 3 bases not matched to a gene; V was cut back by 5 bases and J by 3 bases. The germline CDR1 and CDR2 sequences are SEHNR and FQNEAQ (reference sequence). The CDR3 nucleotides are TGTGCCAGCAGCCTAGGACTAGCGGGGACAGATACGCAGTATTTT. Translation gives CASSLGLAGTDTQYF.

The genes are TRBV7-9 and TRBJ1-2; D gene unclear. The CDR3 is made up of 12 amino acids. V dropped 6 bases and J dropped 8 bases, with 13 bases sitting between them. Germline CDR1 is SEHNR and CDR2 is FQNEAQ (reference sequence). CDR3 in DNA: TGTGCCAGCAGTCGCGGGAATTCGGGCTACACCTTC. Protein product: CASSRGNSGYTF. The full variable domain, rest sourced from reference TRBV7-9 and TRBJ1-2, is DTGVSQNPRHKITKRGQNVTFRCDPISEHNRLYWYRQTLGQGPEFLTYFQNEAQLEKSRLLSDRFSAERPKGSFSTLEIQRTEQGDSAMYLCASSRGNSGYTFGSGTRLTVV.